This TCR beta chain emerged from a study of Graves' ophthalmopathy and Graves' hyperthyroidism. This clonotype has a count of ten or more. Its antigen remains unidentified. Clinical symptoms, serum thyroxine, TRAb, thyroid ultrasound and orbital computed tomography formed the basis of diagnosis. Overall study results and limits: Sensitivity of around 88% and specificity of approximately 81% were achieved when a 13-signature model separated ophthalmopathy from stable hyperthyroidism. The blood repertoire also included most expanded thyroid clonotypes above 0.001 frequency.

The CDR3 is 13 residues long. J lost 7 bases, V lost 4 bases, and 6 bases had no gene match. Per germline, CDR1 LGHDT and CDR2 YNNKEL (reference sequence). The TCR beta CDR3 regions underwent amplification from RNA transcripts. Second-round multiplex PCR came after a first-round RT-PCR that employed HTBI primers. A single record per CDR3 protein comes from TCRdb applying MiXCR to the multiplex PCR reads. The table records around 400,000 distinct CDR3 sequences, about 21% of them present only once. The sample consisted of peripheral blood. V usage is TRBV3-1 and J usage is TRBJ2-7, with 8 bases fitting TRBD1. The sequence derives from a woman aged 18 to 35 with stable Graves' hyperthyroidism. This chain's CDR3 is CASSLTGAGEQYF. The CDR3 nucleotides are TGTGCCAGCAGCCTGACAGGGGCAGGGGAGCAGTACTTC.